The 18 T cell receptor beta chains given below trace back to one sample, sequenced in a study of T cell responses to AZD1222 COVID-19 vaccine (dated by TCRdb to 2020 to 2023). The time point label on this specimen signifies: baseline before first vaccination. Library generation was performed with the immunoSEQ multiplex PCR assay. TCRdb obtained this table from immuneACCESS and retained in-frame rearrangements with V and J assigned. These tables miss some clones; where compared with another copy, unresolved V genes account for less than half of the shortfall, and the remainder is unexplained. The sample table contains tens of thousands of clones; only one count was recorded for roughly 93% of them. The ten most abundant clones make up 22% of the sample. Sample: peripheral blood, taken on day 0 of AZD1222 vaccination. Receptor source: an adult in good health.

This chain connects TRBV7-2 to TRBJ2-5; D is ambiguous. The CDR3 length is 15 residues. The V end lost 5 bases, the J end lost 3 bases, and 16 bases lay between the germline ends. CDR1 is SGHTA and CDR2 is FQGNSA in the germline V gene. CDR3 sequence: CASSPRTATEETQYF. DNA for the CDR3: TGTGCCAGCAGCCCCCGGACGGCAACGGAAGAGACCCAGTACTTC.

The chain recombines TRBV21-1 with TRBJ2-7; the DNA was not used to check the table's D call, TRBD2. TRBV21-1 constitutes a pseudogene. This CDR3 comprises 11 residues. The CDR3 DNA follows: TGTGCCAGCAAAGACTTCTACGAGCAGTACTTC. This translates into CASKDFYEQYF.

The genes are TRBV10-3 and TRBJ2-2; D call uncertain. V lost 3 bases and J lost 2, with 10 bases in between. This CDR3 comprises 15 residues. The germline V gene has CDR1 ENHRY and CDR2 SYGVKD. CDR3 nucleotide sequence: TGTGCCATCAGTGACTCTGGCAGAAACACCGGGGAGCTGTTTTTT. Amino acid sequence: CAISDSGRNTGELFF.

This sequence joins TRBV7-8 and TRBJ1-4; D uncertain. The CDR3 has 13 residues. CDR1 SGHVS and CDR2 FQNEAQ come from the germline V gene. V shed 0 bases and J shed 7 bases, with 6 bases lying between them. The CDR3 region has the DNA TGTGCCAGCAGCTTAGCTATGGGTGAAAAACTGTTTTTT. Translated: CASSLAMGEKLFF.

This rearrangement joins TRBV28 to TRBJ1-3; 7 bases match TRBD1. The J segment lost 2 bases and the V segment lost 2 bases, leaving 6 bases of the junction unmatched. The germline V gene has CDR1 MDHEN and CDR2 SYDVKM. The CDR3 runs 16 residues. CDR3 sequence: CASSLGTVLAGNTIYF. For the CDR3, the DNA is TGTGCCAGCAGTTTAGGGACAGTCCTCGCTGGAAACACCATATATTTT.

The V gene is TRBV6-6, the J gene TRBJ1-5; 10 nucleotides match TRBD1. The ends lost 2 bases at V and 7 bases at J; junction bases unmatched: 8. The V gene's germline CDR1 is MNHNY and CDR2 SVGAGI (reference sequence). The CDR3 is 16 residues long. The CDR3 is CASSYPGTGDGQPQHF. As DNA, the CDR3 is TGTGCCAGCAGTTACCCCGGGACAGGGGACGGGCAGCCCCAGCATTTT.

The J gene is TRBJ2-7, the V gene TRBV3-1 (or the pseudogene TRBV3-2); D unresolved. Germline lookup yields CDR1 LGHDT and CDR2 YNNKEL (reference sequence). Trimming cost V 0 bases and J 7 bases, with 10 bases left between them. The CDR3 has 13 amino acids. CDR3 nucleotide sequence: TGTGCCAGCAGCCAAGATACACGGACGGAGCAGTACTTC. Translated, it gives CASSQDTRTEQYF.

This chain uses TRBV3-1 (or the pseudogene TRBV3-2) with TRBJ1-1, with 8 nucleotides matching TRBD1. V shed 4 bases, J shed 2 bases, and the junction held 3 bases outside the gene matches. This CDR3 is 14 amino acids long. Germline V gives CDR1 LGHDT, CDR2 YNNKEL (reference sequence). CDR3 coding DNA: TGTGCCAGCAGCCGTGGACAGGGTAACACTGAAGCTTTCTTT. It codes for CASSRGQGNTEAFF.

The V and J genes are TRBV28 and TRBJ1-5, with D possibly matching TRBD1 (5 bases). V lost 5 bases to trimming and J lost 1 base, with 12 bases between them. The germline gives CDR1 MDHEN, CDR2 SYDVKM. The CDR3 runs 15 residues. DNA for the CDR3: TGTGCCAGCAGTGGCGGGGGAAAAAGCAATCAGCCCCAGCATTTT. Its protein product is CASSGGGKSNQPQHF. The full variable domain, rest sourced from reference TRBV28 and TRBJ1-5, is DVKVTQSSRYLVKRTGEKVFLECVQDMDHENMFWYRQDPGLGLRLIYFSYDVKMKEKGDIPEGYSVSREKKERFSLILESASTNQTSMYLCASSGGGKSNQPQHFGDGTRLSIL.

The V gene is TRBV4-1, the J gene TRBJ1-5; 10 bases line up with TRBD1. Per the germline V gene, CDR1 is MGHRA and CDR2 is YSYEKL. Trimming cost V 4 bases and J 3 bases; bases outside gene matches: 12. The CDR3 totals 18 residues. The CDR3 protein is CASSRGDRGRGPNQPQHF. In DNA, the CDR3 is TGCGCCAGCAGCCGAGGAGACAGGGGGCGCGGGCCCAATCAGCCCCAGCATTTT.

The chain is built from TRBV4-1 and TRBJ2-7; D possibly matches TRBD1 or TRBD2 (5 bases each). The CDR3 has 14 residues. The germline V gene has CDR1 MGHRA and CDR2 YSYEKL. Between the trimmed V and J ends, which lost 2 bases and 6 bases, there was a span of 14 bases. CDR3 nucleotide sequence: TGCGCCAGCAGCCAACCCGGGACCTGGGGCGAGCAGTACTTC. Translation: CASSQPGTWGEQYF.

The rearrangement joins TRBV5-1 to TRBJ1-2; 8 bases agree with TRBD1. Trimming took 0 bases from V and 7 from J; bases not matched to a gene: 8. The CDR3 spans 15 residues. In germline, CDR1 is SGHRS, CDR2 YFSETQ. CDR3 region: CASSLEQGAGFGYTF. The CDR3 bases are TGCGCCAGCAGCTTGGAGCAGGGGGCGGGATTTGGCTACACCTTC.

This clone was seen just once. The chain carries TRBV3-1 (or the pseudogene TRBV3-2) and TRBJ2-7, with 12 positions matching TRBD1. This CDR3 region has 13 residues. Germline CDR1 LGHDT, CDR2 YNNKEL (reference sequence). V was pared by 1 base and J by 13 bases, with 5 bases of the junction left unmatched. The CDR3 spells CASSQGWDRGHYF. The CDR3 DNA sequence: TGTGCCAGCAGCCAAGGCTGGGACAGGGGGCATTACTTC.

This sequence joins TRBV7-2 and TRBJ1-5; D is undetermined. The germline V gene encodes CDR1 SGHTA and CDR2 FQGNSA. Trimming pared 4 bases from V and 0 bases from J, leaving 10 bases between. The CDR3 covers 15 residues. The CDR3 DNA reads TGTGCCAGCAGCTCCCGAGTATATAGCAATCAGCCCCAGCATTTT. It translates to CASSSRVYSNQPQHF.

This clone showed up just once. The chain carries TRBV7-3 and TRBJ1-2; TRBD1 agrees at 9 bases. The trim removed 2 bases at V and 8 bases at J, leaving 9 bases unmatched. Germline values: CDR1 SGHTA, CDR2 FQGTGA. The length of the CDR3 is 15 residues. This CDR3 is CASSLAGTGNGGYTF. For the CDR3, the DNA is TGTGCCAGCAGCTTAGCCGGGACAGGGAATGGCGGCTACACCTTC.

This sequence joins TRBV6-5 and TRBJ2-5; 9 bases line up with TRBD1. This CDR3 has 13 amino acids. Trimming removed 6 bases from V and 7 bases from J; junction bases left unmatched: 6. Per the germline V gene, CDR1 is MNHEY and CDR2 is SVGAGI. As DNA, the CDR3 is TGTGCCAGCAGGACCGGGACAGGGAGGACCCAGTACTTC. This codes for CASRTGTGRTQYF.

The chain recombines TRBV2 with TRBJ2-5; 8 bases align to TRBD2. This CDR3 is built from 15 residues. Trimming cost V 5 bases and J 5 bases; bases outside gene matches: 10. Germline V gene sequence: CDR1 SNHLY, CDR2 FYNNEI. CDR3 in amino acids: CASSLQGLVGETQYF. For the CDR3, the DNA is TGTGCCAGCAGTCTCCAGGGACTAGTAGGCGAGACCCAGTACTTC.

V usage is TRBV30 and J usage is TRBJ1-6; 8 positions match TRBD1. There are 16 residues in the CDR3. Germline-derived CDR1 and CDR2 are GTSNPN and SVGIG (reference sequence). The junction had 6 bases not matched to a gene; V was cut back by 5 bases and J by 0 bases. The CDR3 loop is CAWDRGLVSYNSPLHF. For the CDR3, the DNA is TGTGCCTGGGACAGGGGCTTAGTCTCCTATAATTCACCCCTCCACTTT. Complete variable domain (other parts from reference TRBV30 and TRBJ1-6): SQTIHQWPATLVQPVGSPLSLECTVEGTSNPNLYWYRQAAGRGLQLLFYSVGIGQISSEVPQNLSASRPQDRQFILSSKKLLLSDSGFYLCAWDRGLVSYNSPLHFGNGTRLTVT.